These 24 T cell receptor beta chains were sequenced from one sample in a study of graft-versus-host responses after intestinal transplantation. Intraepithelial and lamina propria lymphocytes were released after the graft tissue was processed. Assay: immunoSEQ multiplex PCR; the TCRdb copy retains only in-frame clones and omits some. The data contain approximately 60,000 clones, roughly nine tenths of them singletons. Sequenced material: ileum tissue, taken roughly 390 days after transplant. The receptors were gathered from a human patient who received an intestinal transplant, so some T cells may come from the graft donor.

This chain uses TRBV5-1 with TRBJ2-3; 9 bases agree with TRBD2. The V and J ends lost 1 base and 4 bases, in that order; junction bases with no gene match: 10. CDR3 length: 17 amino acids. Germline CDR1 SGHRS, CDR2 YFSETQ. The CDR3 DNA follows: TGCGCCAGCAGCTTGAGTAACCTAGCGGGGAGCGCAGATACGCAGTATTTT. This sequence encodes CASSLSNLAGSADTQYF.

This clone appeared once. This rearrangement joins TRBV29-1 to TRBJ2-5, with no clear D. The CDR3 contains 16 residues. V was pared by 2 bases and J by 0 bases, with 16 bases between. The germline V gene encodes CDR1 SQVTM and CDR2 ANQGSEA. The CDR3, as DNA: TGCAGCGTTGAACCCTCGGGTCTCCTGTACCAAGAGACCCAGTACTTC. This sequence encodes CSVEPSGLLYQETQYF.

This chain connects TRBV7-9 to TRBJ2-7; perhaps TRBD2 as D (5 bases). This CDR3 is 13 amino acids long. V was cut by 4 bases and J by 4 bases, with 11 bases left in between. Per the germline V gene, CDR1 is SEHNR and CDR2 is FQNEAQ (reference sequence). The CDR3 loop is CASSSGKAYEQYF. The CDR3 coding sequence is TGTGCCAGCAGCTCGGGAAAAGCTTACGAGCAGTACTTC.

The chain has TRBV7-9 and TRBJ2-7; D remains unclear. The CDR3 sequence is 13 residues long. The V gene's germline CDR1 is SEHNR and CDR2 FQNEAQ (reference sequence). V was shortened by 1 base and J by 4 bases, with 8 bases between the two germline ends. Written as DNA, the CDR3 is TGTGCCAGCAGCTTAGACGTTGTTTACGAGCAGTACTTC. Translated: CASSLDVVYEQYF.

The chain recombines TRBV7-2 with TRBJ1-6; 10 bases map to TRBD1. CDR3 length equals 14 residues. The V gene end was trimmed by 1 base and the J gene end by 11 bases; junction bases not matched to a gene: 2. Germline-derived CDR1 and CDR2 are SGHTA and FQGNSA. CDR3 in amino acids: CASSLEDRGTPLHF. CDR3 coding DNA: TGTGCCAGCAGCTTAGAGGACAGGGGGACACCCCTCCACTTT.

The J gene is TRBJ2-7, the V gene TRBV18; 11 bases fit TRBD1. Germline CDR1 and CDR2: KGHSH and LQKENI. The V gene end was trimmed by 6 bases and the J gene end by 7 bases; junction bases not matched to a gene: 11. The CDR3 runs to 15 residues. The DNA of the CDR3 is TGTGCCAGCTCTGGAGGACAGGGGGCATCGAGGGAGCAGTACTTC. Translated, it gives CASSGGQGASREQYF.

This chain uses TRBV5-1 with TRBJ2-6; TRBD1 matches 7 bases. CDR1 and CDR2 from the germline V gene are SGHRS and YFSETQ. The CDR3 is made up of 17 amino acids. The ends lost 4 bases at V and 0 bases at J; junction bases unmatched: 7. The CDR3 coding sequence is TGCGCCAGCAGCCGGGACAGAACCGACTCTGGGGCCAACGTCCTGACTTTC. Its translation: CASSRDRTDSGANVLTF.

This clone showed up just a few times. This sequence joins TRBV5-1 and TRBJ2-7; D possibly corresponds to TRBD1 (5 bases). This CDR3 contains 14 residues. Germline CDR1 reads SGHRS; CDR2 reads YFSETQ. Trimming shortened V by 0 bases and J by 2 bases, and 9 bases separated the two germline ends. The CDR3 loop reads CASSLAGITYEQYF. The CDR3 coding sequence is TGCGCCAGCAGCTTGGCAGGGATCACCTACGAGCAGTACTTC. The complete variable domain, with remaining parts taken from reference TRBV5-1 and TRBJ2-7, reads KAGVTQTPRYLIKTRGQQVTLSCSPISGHRSVSWYQQTPGQGLQFLFEYFSETQRNKGNFPGRFSGRQFSNSRSEMNVSTLELGDSALYLCASSLAGITYEQYFGPGTRLTVT.

V gene TRBV10-3 combines with J gene TRBJ1-6, with 9 bases that match TRBD1. The CDR3 consists of 15 residues. With V trimmed by 8 bases and J by 3 bases, 5 bases remained unmatched. Germline lookup yields CDR1 ENHRY and CDR2 SYGVKD. The CDR3 coding sequence is TGTGCCATCTCAGACAGGGGGATCTATAATTCACCCCTCCACTTT. Translated: CAISDRGIYNSPLHF.

This chain connects TRBV4-2 to TRBJ1-4; D unresolved. This CDR3 comprises 16 residues. The germline gives CDR1 LGHNA, CDR2 YNFKEQ. V was shortened by 3 bases and J by 5 bases, with 16 bases between the two germline ends. The CDR3 region is CASSQGQALRNEKLFF. The CDR3 coding sequence is TGTGCCAGCAGCCAGGGTCAGGCTTTGCGGAATGAAAAACTGTTTTTT.

Only a few counts were recorded for this clone. This rearrangement joins TRBV4-1 to TRBJ2-7; TRBD1 might be the D (5 bases). The CDR3 is 15 residues long. V shed 1 base and J shed 2 bases, with 12 bases lying between them. CDR1 and CDR2 (germline): MGHRA, YSYEKL. CDR3 DNA sequence: TGCGCCAGCAGCCAAGTCCAGGCCAGGGCCTACGAGCAGTACTTC. This translates into CASSQVQARAYEQYF.

On this clone: Additional DNA sequences in this sample encode the identical CDR3. This rearrangement joins TRBV14 to TRBJ2-5, with D maybe TRBD2 (5 bases). Trimming cost V 0 bases and J 4 bases, with 9 bases left between them. This CDR3 is built from 14 residues. Germline-derived CDR1 and CDR2 are SGHDN and FVKESK. CDR3 region: CASSQDSRGETQYF. Written as DNA, the CDR3 is TGTGCCAGCAGCCAAGATTCCCGGGGAGAGACCCAGTACTTC.

J is TRBJ2-3 and V is TRBV6-1; tentative D call: TRBD2 (6 bases). The CDR3 contains 18 residues. V was cut by 2 bases and J by 4 bases, with 22 bases left in between. The germline V gene encodes CDR1 MNHNS and CDR2 SASEGT. This chain's CDR3 is CASSEMKAGPTFPDTQYF. CDR3 sequence (DNA): TGTGCCAGCAGTGAAATGAAGGCGGGGCCCACGTTCCCAGATACGCAGTATTTT.

V usage is TRBV9 and J usage is TRBJ1-2; 7 bases agree with TRBD1. V was pared by 3 bases and J by 6 bases, with 11 bases of the junction left unmatched. In germline, CDR1 is SGDLS, CDR2 YYNGEE. The CDR3 is 15 amino acids. CDR3 nucleotides: TGTGCCAGCAGCGCGACGACAGGGAAACTACATGGCTACACCTTC. This translates into CASSATTGKLHGYTF.

The CDR3 protein is CASSQGSGGGGDTQYF. The DNA of the CDR3 is TGCGCCAGCAGCCAAGGGTCCGGGGGCGGTGGCGATACGCAGTATTTT. The chain links TRBV4-1 to TRBJ2-3, with D tentatively TRBD1 or TRBD2 (6 bases each). This CDR3 comprises 16 residues. V was pared by 1 base and J by 6 bases, with 17 bases between. CDR1 and CDR2 from the germline V gene are MGHRA and YSYEKL.

The rearrangement uses TRBV2 and TRBJ2-1, with D possibly matching TRBD1 (6 bases). V lost 1 base and J 8 bases, leaving 15 bases between the germline ends. Germline V gene lookup returns CDR1 SNHLY and CDR2 FYNNEI. CDR3 length equals 15 residues. CDR3 loop: CASSEGAGAIYEQFF. For the CDR3, the DNA is TGTGCCAGCAGTGAAGGAGCAGGGGCGATCTATGAGCAGTTCTTC. Combining the CDR3 with reference TRBV2 and TRBJ2-1 gives the whole variable domain EPEVTQTPSHQVTQMGQEVILRCVPISNHLYFYWYRQILGQKVEFLVSFYNNEISEKSEIFDDQFSVERPDGSNFTLKIRSTKLEDSAMYFCASSEGAGAIYEQFFGPGTRLTVL.

This chain joins TRBV7-2 and TRBJ2-7, with 8 nucleotides matching TRBD2. CDR1 and CDR2 (germline): SGHTA, FQGNSA. The CDR3 contains 14 residues. Losses at the gene ends were 5 bases for V and 3 bases for J; bases not matched to a gene: 6. The CDR3: CASSLSGGDYEQYF. CDR3 nucleotides: TGTGCCAGCAGCCTGAGCGGGGGAGACTACGAGCAGTACTTC.

The rearrangement links TRBV6-4 to TRBJ2-3; D call uncertain. The CDR3 extends over 15 amino acids. With 0 bases removed from V and 1 base from J, the gap between germline ends came to 8 bases. CDR1 MRHNA and CDR2 SNTAGT come from the germline V gene. The CDR3 region has the DNA TGTGCCAGCAGTGACTCAGGGCTGGGCACAGATACGCAGTATTTT. Translating gives CASSDSGLGTDTQYF.

J is TRBJ2-7 and V is TRBV7-2, with 9 bases aligning to TRBD1. V trimming: 4 bases; J trimming: 3 bases; junction bases outside the gene matches: 10. The CDR3 spans 16 residues. Germline V gives CDR1 SGHTA, CDR2 FQGNSA. CDR3 nucleotides: TGTGCCAGCAGCTCCGCCGAGGGGACAGGGAACTACGAGCAGTACTTC. It is translated as CASSSAEGTGNYEQYF. The full variable domain, its missing parts supplied by reference TRBV7-2 and TRBJ2-7, is GAGVSQSPSNKVTEKGKDVELRCDPISGHTALYWYRQSLGQGLEFLIYFQGNSAPDKSGLPSDRFSAERTGGSVSTLTIQRTQQEDSAVYLCASSSAEGTGNYEQYFGPGTRLTVT.

V gene TRBV7-9 combines with J gene TRBJ2-7; D is ambiguous. Germline V lookup: CDR1 SEHNR, CDR2 FQNEAQ (reference sequence). CDR3 length equals 12 residues. V was clipped by 0 bases and J by 4 bases, with 4 bases between them. This CDR3 is CASSLAFYEQYF. In DNA form, the CDR3 reads TGTGCCAGCAGCTTAGCATTTTACGAGCAGTACTTC.

The J gene is TRBJ1-1, the V gene TRBV19; D is unclear. The CDR3 runs 14 residues. From germline, CDR1 is LNHDA and CDR2 SQIVND (reference sequence). Trimming left V 2 bases short and J 1 base short, with 8 bases between. CDR3 loop: CASSIRVGNTEAFF. The CDR3 nucleotides are TGTGCCAGTAGTATACGGGTCGGGAACACTGAAGCTTTCTTT.

This chain connects TRBV6-1 to TRBJ2-3; 8 bases fit TRBD2. The length of the CDR3 is 14 residues. V gave up 3 bases and J gave up 2 bases; unmatched junction bases: 1. Germline CDR1 is MNHNS and CDR2 is SASEGT. The CDR3 loop is CASSDSGDTDTQYF. CDR3 coding DNA: TGTGCCAGCAGTGATAGCGGGGACACAGATACGCAGTATTTT.

The V gene is TRBV4-3, the J gene TRBJ2-7; possibly TRBD1 for D (6 bases). The V gene's germline CDR1 is LGHNA and CDR2 YSLEER. V lost 0 bases and J 3 bases, leaving 18 bases between the germline ends. The CDR3 is 17 residues long. The CDR3 loop is CASSQDVWNREIYEQYF. In DNA, the CDR3 is TGCGCCAGCAGCCAAGATGTATGGAACAGGGAAATCTACGAGCAGTACTTC.

CDR3: CASRYREIITGELFF. Here the CDR3 DNA reads TGTGCCAGCAGATACAGGGAGATTATTACCGGGGAGCTGTTTTTT. The chain uses TRBV6-1 and TRBJ2-2; a possible D gene is TRBD1 (6 bases). V gave up 6 bases and J gave up 5 bases, with 16 bases separating them. The CDR3 is 15 amino acids. Germline V gene sequence: CDR1 MNHNS, CDR2 SASEGT.